This T cell receptor beta chain originates from a study of blood T cell repertoires in COVID-19. Cohorts were assigned according to the clinical history that participants reported. Assay: immunoSEQ multiplex PCR; the TCRdb copy retains only in-frame clones and omits some. The sample carries 290,000 or so clones, 75% to 95% recorded once. What was sequenced was PBMCs or T cells enriched from blood (not recorded which). This clonotype was obtained from a woman younger than 45 who had recovered from COVID-19.

The CDR3 sequence is CASYYTGDSGNTIYF. CDR3 in DNA: TGTGCCAGTTATTATACAGGGGACTCTGGAAACACCATATATTTT. The chain employs TRBV19 and TRBJ1-3; the match to TRBD1 covers 7 bases. The germline V gene encodes CDR1 LNHDA and CDR2 SQIVND (reference sequence). This CDR3 has 15 residues. Trimming at V came to 8 bases and at J to 0 bases, leaving 7 bases not matched to a gene.